Presented here are 20 T cell receptor beta chains from one specimen sequenced in a study of technical replicates of blood from several donors. Here immunoSEQ multiplex PCR was the method, and the copy in TCRdb shows in-frame clones only, minus some. The sample consists of some 70,000 clones, roughly nine tenths of them appearing once. Specimen: PBMCs. These TCRs come from a human donor in good health. Some clones in this sample may be carry-over from other donors' samples.

The CDR3 region is CATSRGGLAGGYEQYF. The DNA of the CDR3 is TGTGCCACCAGCAGAGGCGGACTAGCGGGAGGATACGAGCAGTACTTC. The gene calls are TRBV15 and TRBJ2-7, with 14 nucleotides matching TRBD2. The CDR3 extends over 16 amino acids. CDR1 is LNHNV, CDR2 YYDKDF, per germline (reference sequence). Losses at the gene ends were 1 base for V and 4 bases for J; bases not matched to a gene: 3.

J is TRBJ2-1 and V is TRBV2, with 15 bases aligning to TRBD2. The V gene end was trimmed by 6 bases and the J gene end by 7 bases; junction bases not matched to a gene: 4. Looked up from germline, CDR1 is SNHLY and CDR2 is FYNNEI. There are 15 residues in the CDR3. The CDR3 DNA sequence: TGTGCCAGCAGAGGACTAGCGGGGGGGCTAAATGAGCAGTTCTTC. As protein: CASRGLAGGLNEQFF.

This clone is labeled as large (0.1 to 1%). The V call is TRBV13, the J call TRBJ1-1; 9 bases are a match to TRBD1. CDR3 length: 13 residues. V gave up 4 bases and J gave up 7 bases; unmatched junction bases: 4. Germline V CDR1 and CDR2: PRHDT, FYEKMQ (reference sequence). The CDR3 DNA follows: TGTGCCAGCAGCTCGGGACAGGGCCGTGAAGCTTTCTTT. It specifies CASSSGQGREAFF. The entire variable domain, with the rest obtained from reference TRBV13 and TRBJ1-1, is as follows: AAGVIQSPRHLIKEKRETATLKCYPIPRHDTVYWYQQGPGQDPQFLISFYEKMQSDKGSIPDRFSAQQFSDYHSELNMSSLELGDSALYFCASSSGQGREAFFGQGTRLTVV.

The chain combines TRBV18 with TRBJ2-5; 7 positions agree with TRBD1. Trimming at V came to 4 bases and at J to 2 bases, leaving 1 base not matched to a gene. There are 13 residues in the CDR3. Germline V lookup: CDR1 KGHSH, CDR2 LQKENI. CDR3 nucleotides: TGTGCCAGCTCACAGGGACAGCAAGAGACCCAGTACTTC. As protein: CASSQGQQETQYF.

The chain links TRBV7-3 to TRBJ2-1; TRBD2 is a possible D gene (6 bases). Germline lookup yields CDR1 SGHTA and CDR2 FQGTGA. This CDR3 spans 14 amino acids. V dropped 5 bases and J dropped 9 bases, with 17 bases sitting between them. In DNA form, the CDR3 reads TGTGCCAGCAGCCCATCTAGCGCGCTGGCTGAGCAGTTCTTC. Protein sequence: CASSPSSALAEQFF.

The chain couples TRBV7-2 to TRBJ1-1; 7 bases fit TRBD1. V trimming: 5 bases; J trimming: 1 base; junction bases outside the gene matches: 4. CDR1 is SGHTA, CDR2 FQGNSA, per germline. This CDR3 region has 14 residues. DNA of the CDR3: TGTGCCAGCAGCCAGGACAGGTGGAACACTGAAGCTTTCTTT. It encodes CASSQDRWNTEAFF.

As to this clone: The sample has other DNA sequences that encode this CDR3 too. V gene TRBV7-9 combines with J gene TRBJ2-7, with TRBD2 matching over 10 bases. CDR3 length: 15 amino acids. The V segment lost 0 bases and the J segment 2 bases; nucleotides outside the gene matches: 1. Germline CDR1 and CDR2: SEHNR and FQNEAQ (reference sequence). The CDR3 here is CASSLASGGTYEQYF. CDR3 bases: TGTGCCAGCAGCTTAGCTAGCGGGGGGACCTACGAGCAGTACTTC.

The chain carries TRBV7-2 and TRBJ1-3, with 7 bases aligning to TRBD1. Germline CDR1 is SGHTA and CDR2 is FQGNSA. The length of the CDR3 is 15 residues. Germline trimming cut 8 bases from V and 0 bases from J; bases unmatched to any gene: 7. The CDR3 DNA reads TGTGCCAGCCGGAGACAGGGAAGCTCTGGAAACACCATATATTTT. Protein sequence: CASRRQGSSGNTIYF.

The genes are TRBV5-5 and TRBJ2-7, with TRBD2 matching over 10 bases. The CDR3 is made up of 15 amino acids. Germline values: CDR1 SGHKS, CDR2 YYEKEE (reference sequence). V trimming: 4 bases; J trimming: 6 bases; junction bases outside the gene matches: 10. The CDR3: CASSLADGLAAEQYF. The CDR3 DNA reads as TGTGCCAGCAGCCTGGCGGACGGACTAGCGGCCGAGCAGTACTTC.

This clone was recorded only once. The chain uses TRBV7-2 and TRBJ1-6, with D unresolved. Germline-derived CDR1 and CDR2 are SGHTA and FQGNSA. The CDR3 is 14 residues long. Trimming shortened V by 4 bases and J by 6 bases, and 10 bases separated the two germline ends. CDR3: CASSSTQFNSPLHF. The CDR3 region has the DNA TGTGCCAGCAGCTCCACACAGTTTAATTCACCCCTCCACTTT. Full variable domain (remainder filled in from reference TRBV7-2 and TRBJ1-6): GAGVSQSPSNKVTEKGKDVELRCDPISGHTALYWYRQSLGQGLEFLIYFQGNSAPDKSGLPSDRFSAERTGGSVSTLTIQRTQQEDSAVYLCASSSTQFNSPLHFGNGTRLTVT.

The chain is built from TRBV7-9 and TRBJ1-2; TRBD1 matches at 7 bases. CDR3 length equals 15 residues. Trimming at V came to 5 bases and at J to 5 bases, leaving 11 bases not matched to a gene. CDR1 and CDR2 from the germline V gene are SEHNR and FQNEAQ (reference sequence). The CDR3 sequence is CASSEGGRGGYGYTF. The CDR3 nucleotides are TGTGCCAGCAGCGAAGGGGGCCGGGGGGGTTATGGCTACACCTTC. The full variable domain, in which reference TRBV7-9 and TRBJ1-2 provide the parts outside the CDR3, is DTGVSQNPRHKITKRGQNVTFRCDPISEHNRLYWYRQTLGQGPEFLTYFQNEAQLEKSRLLSDRFSAERPKGSFSTLEIQRTEQGDSAMYLCASSEGGRGGYGYTFGSGTRLTVV.

The chain combines TRBV2 with TRBJ2-7, with 9 nucleotides matching TRBD1. The CDR3 is 15 amino acids. The trim removed 6 bases at V and 5 bases at J, leaving 11 bases unmatched. CDR1 SNHLY and CDR2 FYNNEI come from the germline V gene. Here the CDR3 reads CASSGGQGRENEQYF. In DNA form, the CDR3 reads TGTGCCAGCAGCGGGGGACAGGGTAGGGAAAACGAGCAGTACTTC.

V gene TRBV6-4 combines with J gene TRBJ1-5; D is perhaps TRBD1 (6 bases). The CDR3 covers 17 residues. Germline V gene data show CDR1 as MRHNA and CDR2 as SNTAGT. The ends were cut back, 8 bases at V and 2 bases at J, with 22 bases in the middle. The CDR3 coding sequence is TGTGCCAGCCAACTATTTACAGGGTGGTTGGGCAATCAGCCCCAGCATTTT. Protein product: CASQLFTGWLGNQPQHF.

The chain joins TRBV7-9 to TRBJ2-1; 13 bases are shared with TRBD2. Trimming cost V 5 bases and J 9 bases; bases outside gene matches: 7. This CDR3 has 15 residues. The germline CDR1 and CDR2 sequences are SEHNR and FQNEAQ (reference sequence). The CDR3 protein is CASSNRTSGSIEQFF. The CDR3, as DNA: TGTGCCAGCAGCAATAGGACTAGCGGGAGTATTGAGCAGTTCTTC.

This rearrangement joins TRBV6-5 to TRBJ1-1; TRBD1 matches 7 bases. Germline lookup yields CDR1 MNHEY and CDR2 SVGAGI. The CDR3 extends over 15 amino acids. The V segment lost 6 bases and the J segment 4 bases; nucleotides outside the gene matches: 11. The CDR3 DNA sequence: TGTGCCAGCAGCCCTACAGGGGATGGAATCACTGAAGCTTTCTTT. Residues: CASSPTGDGITEAFF.

The rearrangement uses TRBV4-1 and TRBJ1-1, with a tentative D call TRBD1 (6 bases). The CDR3 runs to 13 residues. Germline-derived CDR1 and CDR2 are MGHRA and YSYEKL. With 5 bases removed from V and 5 bases from J, the gap between germline ends came to 12 bases. The CDR3 nucleotides read TGCGCCAGCAGCACAGGGTTCTCAACTGAAGCTTTCTTT. Translated, it gives CASSTGFSTEAFF.

This chain connects TRBV4-3 to TRBJ2-7, with TRBD2 matching 8 bases. J gave up 7 bases and V 0 bases, and 14 bases lay outside the gene matches. Germline lookup yields CDR1 LGHNA and CDR2 YSLEER. This CDR3 has 17 residues. The CDR3 region is CASSQDTVGLAGTEQYF. The CDR3 nucleotides read TGCGCCAGCAGCCAAGATACTGTCGGGCTAGCGGGCACGGAGCAGTACTTC.

Here the CDR3 DNA reads TGTGCCAGCAGCCGAAGCCGGGACAGGGCGTACTATGGCTACACCTTC. Translating it yields CASSRSRDRAYYGYTF. The V gene is TRBV27, the J gene TRBJ1-2; 9 nucleotides agree with TRBD1. This CDR3 is 16 amino acids long. Germline CDR1 reads MNHEY; CDR2 reads SMNVEV (reference sequence). After removal of 6 bases from V and 3 bases from J, the junction contained 11 bases not matched to a gene.

This chain joins TRBV2 and TRBJ2-7; D gene ambiguous. Trimming took 5 bases from V and 5 from J, leaving 7 bases between them. The germline CDR1 and CDR2 sequences are SNHLY and FYNNEI. This CDR3 contains 11 residues. CDR3 protein: CASSPSHEQYF. DNA for the CDR3: TGTGCCAGCAGTCCCAGTCACGAGCAGTACTTC. Together with reference TRBV2 and TRBJ2-7, the CDR3 gives the full variable domain: EPEVTQTPSHQVTQMGQEVILRCVPISNHLYFYWYRQILGQKVEFLVSFYNNEISEKSEIFDDQFSVERPDGSNFTLKIRSTKLEDSAMYFCASSPSHEQYFGPGTRLTVT.

V usage is TRBV7-8 and J usage is TRBJ1-6; the D gene is possibly TRBD1 (5 bases). This CDR3 comprises 15 residues. Germline assignment: CDR1 SGHVS and CDR2 FQNEAQ. The V end was cut by 1 base, the J end by 6 bases, with 10 bases between. The CDR3 nucleotides are TGTGCCAGCAGCTTAGTTGGCAGGGCTAATTCACCCCTCCACTTT. Amino acids: CASSLVGRANSPLHF.